These 30 T cell receptor beta chains were sequenced from one sample in a study of blood T cell repertoires in COVID-19. Some clones are missing from TCRdb's copy, which holds only in-frame ones; the method was immunoSEQ multiplex PCR. The top ten clones hold approximately 15% of a sample with roughly 180,000 clones, roughly three quarters of them seen once. The specimen was peripheral blood. The receptors shown here come from a man aged 55-75 years with active or convalescent COVID-19.

The rearrangement joins TRBV7-7 to TRBJ2-2, with D maybe TRBD1 (6 bases). Germline-derived CDR1 and CDR2 are SSHAT and FNYEAQ (reference sequence). The CDR3 is made up of 18 amino acids. The V gene lost 0 bases and the J gene lost 1 base, with 15 bases spanning the gap. CDR3 sequence (DNA): TGTGCCAGCAGCTTAGCCCCCTGGGACACGCGGAACACCGGGGAGCTGTTTTTT. It translates to CASSLAPWDTRNTGELFF.

This clone has only a few counts. V usage is TRBV27 and J usage is TRBJ2-6, with TRBD1 matching over 7 bases. The junction had 10 bases not matched to a gene; V was cut back by 8 bases and J by 0 bases. The CDR3 extends over 17 amino acids. Germline V gene data show CDR1 as MNHEY and CDR2 as SMNVEV (reference sequence). CDR3 nucleotides: TGTGCCAGCGGGTGGACAGGACGCTACTCTGGGGCCAACGTCCTGACTTTC. Protein sequence: CASGWTGRYSGANVLTF.

The chain employs TRBV10-3 and TRBJ2-2, with TRBD1 matching over 10 bases. V was pared by 4 bases and J by 0 bases, with 2 bases of the junction left unmatched. This CDR3 comprises 16 residues. Germline V gene data show CDR1 as ENHRY and CDR2 as SYGVKD. DNA of the CDR3: TGTGCCATCAGTGTCGGGACAGGGGCGAACACCGGGGAGCTGTTTTTT. Translating it yields CAISVGTGANTGELFF.

The gene calls are TRBV24-1 and TRBJ2-3; TRBD2 aligns across 10 bases. The ends lost 3 bases at V and 1 base at J; junction bases unmatched: 3. CDR1 KGHDR and CDR2 SFDVKD come from the germline V gene. This CDR3 spans 16 amino acids. The CDR3 sequence: CATSDPGTSGTDTQYF. The CDR3 DNA reads as TGTGCCACCAGTGATCCCGGGACTAGCGGCACAGATACGCAGTATTTT.

The V and J genes are TRBV6-5 and TRBJ2-5; the match to TRBD1 covers 7 bases. This CDR3 has 14 amino acids. Unmatched junction bases numbered 7, after V lost 5 bases and J lost 4 bases. Germline V gives CDR1 MNHEY, CDR2 SVGAGI. Written as DNA, the CDR3 is TGTGCCAGCAGTAGTAGAACAGGGGCAGAGACCCAGTACTTC. Amino acid sequence: CASSSRTGAETQYF.

The chain links TRBV6-2 or TRBV6-3 to TRBJ2-1; 14 nucleotides agree with TRBD2. Germline CDR1 reads MNHEY; CDR2 reads SVGEGT. The CDR3 has 19 residues. The junction had 14 bases not matched to a gene; V was cut back by 0 bases and J by 10 bases. The CDR3 DNA reads as TGTGCCAGCAGTTACTCGAGGGGATTGGGACTAGCGGGAGCCCGCGAGCAGTTCTTC. Its translation is CASSYSRGLGLAGAREQFF.

The rearrangement links TRBV11-3 to TRBJ2-3; D might be TRBD2 (6 bases). Trimming shortened V by 4 bases and J by 8 bases, and 19 bases separated the two germline ends. Germline CDR1 SGHNT, CDR2 YENEEA. The CDR3 extends over 15 amino acids. The CDR3 DNA reads as TGTGCCAGCAGCTCCCGACTAGAAGTCAGCGGTACGCAGTATTTT. Protein: CASSSRLEVSGTQYF.

The rearrangement links TRBV2 to TRBJ1-2; 9 positions match TRBD1. Germline-derived CDR1 and CDR2 are SNHLY and FYNNEI. CDR3 length equals 14 residues. The junction had 2 bases not matched to a gene; V was cut back by 4 bases and J by 2 bases. The CDR3 sequence is CASSGGQGNYGYTF. CDR3 sequence (DNA): TGTGCCAGCAGTGGGGGACAGGGCAACTATGGCTACACCTTC.

The gene calls are TRBV18 and TRBJ2-1; D is possibly TRBD2 (5 bases). The V end was cut by 1 base, the J end by 6 bases, with 19 bases between. The CDR3 extends over 17 amino acids. Germline V gene sequence: CDR1 KGHSH, CDR2 LQKENI. The CDR3 DNA is TGTGCCAGCTCACCACTGGAGAGGGTGGGTCCACTCAATGAGCAGTTCTTC. This codes for CASSPLERVGPLNEQFF.

The chain employs TRBV19 and TRBJ2-3, with 8 bases fitting TRBD2. CDR1 is LNHDA, CDR2 SQIVND, per germline (reference sequence). This CDR3 has 16 residues. J gave up 4 bases and V 7 bases, and 13 bases lay outside the gene matches. The CDR3 DNA sequence: TGTGCCAGTAACCCGGGGGGGACGATCAAGGCAGATACGCAGTATTTT. Its protein is CASNPGGTIKADTQYF.

V and J are TRBV28 and TRBJ2-5; maybe TRBD1 (5 bases). Germline V gene lookup returns CDR1 MDHEN and CDR2 SYDVKM. Between the trimmed V and J ends, which lost 6 bases and 5 bases, there was a span of 19 bases. There are 15 residues in the CDR3. DNA of the CDR3: TGTGCCAGCAGCAACAGGATGGGTGTAGGGGAGACCCAGTACTTC. Protein product: CASSNRMGVGETQYF.

The chain links TRBV7-8 to TRBJ1-2; D ambiguous. The CDR3 is 15 amino acids. V was pared by 5 bases and J by 4 bases, with 17 bases between. Per germline, CDR1 SGHVS and CDR2 FQNEAQ. CDR3: CASSPQAAEPYGYTF. The CDR3 nucleotides are TGTGCCAGCAGCCCGCAAGCGGCAGAGCCCTATGGCTACACCTTC.

The CDR3 reads CASSLGGPRGEQFF. CDR3 in DNA: TGTGCCAGCAGCCTCGGGGGGCCAAGGGGTGAGCAGTTCTTC. The genes are TRBV28 and TRBJ2-1, with D perhaps matching TRBD2 (7 bases). The germline CDR1 and CDR2 sequences are MDHEN and SYDVKM. The V gene lost 6 bases and the J gene lost 9 bases, with 18 bases spanning the gap. This CDR3 has 14 amino acids.

The chain uses TRBV5-4 and TRBJ2-7; D is unclear. In germline, CDR1 is SGHNT, CDR2 YYREEE (reference sequence). The CDR3 runs to 14 residues. V was pared by 3 bases and J by 2 bases, with 12 bases between. As DNA, the CDR3 is TGTGCCAGCAGCTCCCGAGGTAGGACCTACGAGCAGTACTTC. It translates to CASSSRGRTYEQYF. Variable domain in full (rest from reference TRBV5-4 and TRBJ2-7): ETGVTQSPTHLIKTRGQQVTLRCSSQSGHNTVSWYQQALGQGPQFIFQYYREEENGRGNFPPRFSGLQFPNYSSELNVNALELDDSALYLCASSSRGRTYEQYFGPGTRLTVT.

As DNA, the CDR3 is TGTGCCATCAGTGAACAGAATATCCAAGAGACCCAGTACTTC. This encodes CAISEQNIQETQYF. The rearrangement uses TRBV10-3 and TRBJ2-5; D uncertain. With 3 bases removed from V and 1 base from J, the gap between germline ends came to 9 bases. Germline V gene lookup returns CDR1 ENHRY and CDR2 SYGVKD. This CDR3 has 14 amino acids.

This clone has ten or more counts. The chain employs TRBV5-8 and TRBJ2-1; 8 bases agree with TRBD1. Looked up from germline, CDR1 is SGHTS and CDR2 is YDEGEE. The trim removed 7 bases at V and 7 bases at J, leaving 10 bases unmatched. The CDR3 sequence is 14 residues long. This CDR3 reads CASGTGTGWNEQFF. The CDR3 nucleotides read TGTGCCAGCGGGACCGGGACAGGTTGGAATGAGCAGTTCTTC.

The chain joins TRBV28 to TRBJ2-3, with 10 bases aligning to TRBD2. The CDR3 runs 17 residues. Germline V gene data show CDR1 as MDHEN and CDR2 as SYDVKM. Trimming removed 8 bases from V and 3 bases from J; junction bases left unmatched: 14. The CDR3 sequence: CASSTLHSGLATDTQYF. CDR3 DNA: TGTGCCAGCTCAACCCTACATTCGGGACTAGCGACAGATACGCAGTATTTT.

The V and J genes are TRBV10-3 and TRBJ2-2; possibly TRBD2 for D (6 bases). The CDR3 consists of 17 residues. Germline CDR1 reads ENHRY; CDR2 reads SYGVKD. Trimming left V 6 bases short and J 3 bases short, with 20 bases between. CDR3 bases: TGTGCCATCAGGAATTTTGGGACTTTAGCGGACACCGGGGAGCTGTTTTTT. It is translated as CAIRNFGTLADTGELFF.

DNA for the CDR3: TGTGCCAGCAGTTGGACAGGGAGGACAGATACGCAGTATTTT. Translation gives CASSWTGRTDTQYF. J is TRBJ2-3 and V is TRBV6-2 or TRBV6-3; 8 nucleotides line up with TRBD1. The J segment lost 3 bases and the V segment lost 4 bases, leaving 3 bases of the junction unmatched. CDR1 MNHEY and CDR2 SVGEGT come from the germline V gene. The CDR3 loop spans 14 amino acids.

The gene calls are TRBV10-3 and TRBJ1-1, with D possibly TRBD1 on 5 matching bases. The CDR3 length is 15 residues. Per germline, CDR1 ENHRY and CDR2 SYGVKD. V shed 10 bases and J shed 0 bases, with 18 bases lying between them. CDR3 in DNA: TGTGCCACCTCTGGGGCCGTCGAGGTGAACACTGAAGCTTTCTTT. As protein: CATSGAVEVNTEAFF.

The V call is TRBV7-2, the J call TRBJ1-1; possible D gene TRBD1, 5 bases. This CDR3 spans 15 amino acids. Trimming removed 5 bases at V and 1 base at J, with 14 bases between. Germline V CDR1 and CDR2: SGHTA, FQGNSA. The chain's CDR3 is CASSPAGPANTEAFF. CDR3 nucleotide sequence: TGTGCCAGCAGCCCGGCGGGACCAGCGAACACTGAAGCTTTCTTT.

A remark on this clone: At one end the junction does not follow the germline gene, possibly because of a read error. This sequence joins TRBV11-1 and TRBJ2-1; 8 bases line up with TRBD2. Germline-derived CDR1 and CDR2 are SGHAT and FQDESV (reference sequence). The CDR3 loop spans 15 amino acids. CDR3 in amino acids: CASSSAGGAYSEQFF. As DNA, the CDR3 is TGTGCCAGCAGCTCAGCCGGGGGGGCCTACAGTGAGCAGTTCTTC.

The chain has TRBV5-1 and TRBJ2-7; 7 bases align to TRBD2. The V and J ends lost 1 base and 2 bases, in that order; junction bases with no gene match: 9. Germline CDR1 reads SGHRS; CDR2 reads YFSETQ. This CDR3 region has 16 residues. This chain's CDR3 is CASSLYFGRETYEQYF. The CDR3, as DNA: TGCGCCAGCAGCTTGTACTTTGGGCGGGAGACCTACGAGCAGTACTTC.

The CDR3 here is CASSPGPGLLRGDEQFF. The CDR3 DNA follows: TGTGCCAGCAGCCCCGGACCGGGACTACTTCGTGGCGATGAGCAGTTCTTC. V is TRBV7-2 and J is TRBJ2-1; TRBD2 matches 7 bases. With 5 bases clipped from V and 8 bases from J, the junction kept 18 bases outside the gene matches. Germline V CDR1 and CDR2: SGHTA, FQGNSA. This CDR3 contains 17 residues.

The genes are TRBV19 and TRBJ2-1; a weak D match, TRBD2 (7 bases). The CDR3 extends over 14 amino acids. CDR1 is LNHDA and CDR2 is SQIVND in the germline V gene (reference sequence). V was clipped by 11 bases and J by 5 bases, with 19 bases between them. The CDR3 DNA reads as TGTGCCTCCCAGGAGGGGGAGGGCCACAATGAGCAGTTCTTC. As protein: CASQEGEGHNEQFF.

The chain couples TRBV28 to TRBJ2-7; TRBD1 matches 7 bases. Trimming at V came to 4 bases and at J to 0 bases, leaving 6 bases not matched to a gene. Germline V gene lookup returns CDR1 MDHEN and CDR2 SYDVKM. CDR3 length equals 15 residues. The CDR3 region is CASSSPGQSSYEQYF. The CDR3 DNA is TGTGCCAGCAGTTCCCCGGGACAGTCCTCCTACGAGCAGTACTTC.

The genes are TRBV7-9 and TRBJ2-7; D might be TRBD2 (5 bases). The ends were cut back, 2 bases at V and 3 bases at J, with 11 bases in the middle. Germline V gives CDR1 SEHNR, CDR2 FQNEAQ (reference sequence). The CDR3 spans 14 residues. In nucleotides, the CDR3 is TGTGCCAGCAGCTTAAATAACCGGGACTACGAGCAGTACTTC. As protein: CASSLNNRDYEQYF.

This clone appeared once. V usage is TRBV29-1 and J usage is TRBJ2-1; TRBD2 agrees at 12 bases. This CDR3 comprises 16 residues. With 5 bases clipped from V and 0 bases from J, the junction kept 5 bases outside the gene matches. Germline V gives CDR1 SQVTM, CDR2 ANQGSEA. The CDR3 coding sequence is TGCAGCGTTCCTAGCGGGAGGGCCATCTCCTACAATGAGCAGTTCTTC. Its protein product is CSVPSGRAISYNEQFF.

This clone showed up just once. The rearrangement uses TRBV6-1 and TRBJ2-3; 11 bases line up with TRBD1. This CDR3 is built from 15 residues. The V gene's germline CDR1 is MNHNS and CDR2 SASEGT. The trim removed 0 bases at V and 9 bases at J, leaving 5 bases unmatched. CDR3: CASSEAGGTGGTQYF. As DNA, the CDR3 is TGTGCCAGCAGTGAAGCGGGGGGGACAGGGGGAACGCAGTATTTT.

The chain uses TRBV5-4 and TRBJ2-6; 9 bases align to TRBD1. Germline values: CDR1 SGHNT, CDR2 YYREEE (reference sequence). This CDR3 contains 17 residues. V lost 5 bases and J lost 5; bases outside the gene matches: 11. CDR3 residues: CASRLPGQGMRANVLTF. The DNA of the CDR3 is TGTGCCAGCAGACTCCCGGGACAGGGAATGAGGGCCAACGTCCTGACTTTC.